The 8 T cell receptor beta chains given below trace back to one sample, sequenced in a study of blood T cell repertoires in COVID-19. Some clones are missing from TCRdb's copy, which holds only in-frame ones; the method was immunoSEQ multiplex PCR. Among about 69,000 clones listed, almost 80% were seen once. The sample taken for sequencing was peripheral blood. The origin of the receptors is a man between 60 and 75 years old with acute or convalescent COVID-19.

The chain has TRBV5-5 and TRBJ1-4, with 10 positions matching TRBD1. V was clipped by 4 bases and J by 6 bases; unmatched bases: 9. Germline V CDR1 and CDR2: SGHKS, YYEKEE (reference sequence). There are 16 residues in the CDR3. Here the CDR3 reads CASSNWLGQGDEKLFF. The CDR3 bases are TGTGCCAGCAGCAATTGGTTAGGACAGGGGGATGAAAAACTGTTTTTT.

The genes are TRBV2 and TRBJ1-3; D is ambiguous. Germline V gene sequence: CDR1 SNHLY, CDR2 FYNNEI. Trimming took 6 bases from V and 4 from J, leaving 16 bases between them. CDR3 length: 15 residues. Here the CDR3 reads CASSEGRVSGNTIYF. The CDR3 region has the DNA TGTGCCAGCAGCGAGGGTAGGGTATCCGGAAACACCATATATTTT. Together with reference TRBV2 and TRBJ1-3, the CDR3 gives the full variable domain: EPEVTQTPSHQVTQMGQEVILRCVPISNHLYFYWYRQILGQKVEFLVSFYNNEISEKSEIFDDQFSVERPDGSNFTLKIRSTKLEDSAMYFCASSEGRVSGNTIYFGEGSWLTVV.

V is TRBV5-1 and J is TRBJ2-3; 11 nucleotides line up with TRBD2. V was pared by 0 bases and J by 4 bases, with 4 bases of the junction left unmatched. From germline, CDR1 is SGHRS and CDR2 YFSETQ. The CDR3 sequence is 16 residues long. The CDR3 region is CASSLETSGGADTQYF. In DNA form, the CDR3 reads TGCGCCAGCAGCTTGGAAACTAGCGGGGGAGCAGATACGCAGTATTTT.

This clone was picked up a small number of times. This chain joins TRBV5-1 and TRBJ1-2, with D possibly TRBD1 on 5 matching bases. Germline V lookup: CDR1 SGHRS, CDR2 YFSETQ. Trimming shortened V by 4 bases and J by 4 bases, and 8 bases separated the two germline ends. CDR3 length: 12 residues. CDR3: CASSEDSYGYTF. The CDR3 DNA reads TGCGCCAGCAGCGAAGACAGCTATGGCTACACCTTC.

This chain uses TRBV27 with TRBJ1-1; D possibly corresponds to TRBD1 (5 bases). CDR1 is MNHEY and CDR2 is SMNVEV in the germline V gene (reference sequence). The ends were cut back, 3 bases at V and 0 bases at J, with 8 bases in the middle. CDR3 size: 14 residues. For the CDR3, the DNA is TGTGCCAGCAGTTTCCAGGGCATGAACACTGAAGCTTTCTTT. Translation gives CASSFQGMNTEAFF.

This CDR3 reads CASSPYGPGQGTTEQYF. CDR3 in DNA: TGTGCCAGCAGTCCCTACGGTCCGGGACAGGGGACCACCGAGCAGTACTTC. V usage is TRBV27 and J usage is TRBJ2-7, with 10 bases lining up with TRBD1. Germline assignment: CDR1 MNHEY and CDR2 SMNVEV (reference sequence). J gave up 6 bases and V 5 bases, and 16 bases lay outside the gene matches. The CDR3 contains 17 residues.

The rearrangement uses TRBV5-6 and TRBJ1-2; TRBD1 matches 8 bases. This CDR3 has 12 residues. CDR1 SGHDT and CDR2 YYEEEE come from the germline V gene. With 4 bases clipped from V and 8 bases from J, the junction kept 4 bases outside the gene matches. The CDR3: CASSPDREGYTF. DNA of the CDR3: TGTGCCAGCAGCCCGGACAGGGAAGGCTACACCTTC.

This rearrangement joins TRBV11-3 to TRBJ2-1, with 11 bases that match TRBD2. The CDR3 runs 17 residues. The V and J ends lost 1 base and 2 bases, in that order; junction bases with no gene match: 4. The germline gives CDR1 SGHNT, CDR2 YENEEA. CDR3 nucleotides: TGTGCCAGCAGCTTAGGTCAGACTAGCGGGGCCTACAATGAGCAGTTCTTC. Amino acids: CASSLGQTSGAYNEQFF.